The source of this T cell receptor beta chain is a study of T cells after yellow fever vaccination. TCRdb called the 5' RACE reads again in MiXCR, with one record for every CDR3 protein. Here the sample spans about 96,000 distinct CDR3 sequences, roughly 9% being singletons. V shed 2 bases and J shed 6 bases, with 18 bases lying between them. The CDR3 consists of 16 residues. From germline, CDR1 is SGHKS and CDR2 YYEKEE (reference sequence). The V and J genes are TRBV5-5 and TRBJ2-1; tentatively, D is TRBD1 (5 bases). This specimen was CD8+ T cells not binding an NS4B(214-222) dextramer, sorted from PBMCs, taken more than 14 days after the first yellow fever vaccination. The clonotype was recovered from a man aged 18 to 29 who received the YFV17D yellow fever vaccine. The CDR3 reads CASSLSGQSLANEQFF. As DNA, the CDR3 is TGTGCCAGCAGCTTATCAGGGCAGAGTTTAGCCAATGAGCAGTTCTTC.